The clone carrying this T cell receptor (beta chain) has a count of ten or more. Its cognate antigen is unknown. The source of the sample is a study of identical twins. Notes on the study in general: There was more out-of-frame TCR alpha sharing in monozygotic twins than models estimated.

V lost 3 bases to trimming and J lost 7 bases, with 6 bases between them. Germline V CDR1 and CDR2: DFQATT, SNEGSKA (reference sequence). This CDR3 is 11 amino acids long. Each CDR3 protein gets one entry after TCRdb re-called the 5' RACE reads with MiXCR. The sample lists approximately 250,000 distinct CDR3 sequences; approximately 5.9% were seen once. These data were likewise used in another study, on T cells expressing NK-cell markers. Per that paper: The TCR beta repertoires originated in sorted CD3+CD56+NKG2C+, CD3+CD56+NKG2C- and CD3+CD56-NKG2C+ T cells.

The sample consisted of CD8+ T cells sorted from blood. The chain employs TRBV20-1 and TRBJ2-2; D might be TRBD2 (5 bases). The receptor was derived from a woman aged 18-29 years in good health. The DNA for the CDR3 is TGCAGTGCTAGGAGGGACGGGGAGCTGTTTTTT. The encoded protein is CSARRDGELFF.